One sample yielded the 23 T cell receptor beta chains listed below, sequenced in a study of blood T cell repertoires in COVID-19. TCRdb's copy holds only in-frame clones and misses some; the assay was immunoSEQ multiplex PCR. The table records around 100,000 clones, 84% of them present only once. The sequenced sample was peripheral blood. The receptors here all came from a man between 40 and 49 years old with active or convalescent COVID-19.

The CDR3 loop reads CASSYEGTVYNEQFF. In DNA, the CDR3 is TGTGCCAGCAGTTACGAAGGGACAGTGTACAATGAGCAGTTCTTC. The rearrangement links TRBV6-5 to TRBJ2-1; 7 bases map to TRBD1. Germline V gene lookup returns CDR1 MNHEY and CDR2 SVGAGI. The CDR3 loop spans 15 amino acids. V lost 2 bases, J lost 4 bases, and 5 bases stayed unmatched.

V is TRBV2 and J is TRBJ2-7; possible D gene TRBD1, 6 bases. This CDR3 is 14 amino acids long. V was trimmed by 5 bases and J by 4 bases, leaving 15 bases between them. Germline-derived CDR1 and CDR2 are SNHLY and FYNNEI. CDR3: CASSREGQLYEQYF. In DNA form, the CDR3 reads TGTGCCAGCAGTAGGGAAGGACAGCTATACGAGCAGTACTTC.

The chain uses TRBV14 and TRBJ1-4, with TRBD1 as a possible D gene (5 bases). The CDR3 consists of 16 residues. V shed 1 base and J shed 0 bases, with 9 bases lying between them. Germline loops: CDR1 SGHDN, CDR2 FVKESK. The CDR3 DNA reads TGTGCCAGCAGCCAAGGGACCAGGGCAACTAATGAAAAACTGTTTTTT. As protein: CASSQGTRATNEKLFF.

This chain joins TRBV18 and TRBJ2-3, with 9 positions matching TRBD1. CDR3 length: 16 amino acids. Germline CDR1 KGHSH, CDR2 LQKENI. V lost 0 bases, J lost 4 bases, and 5 bases stayed unmatched. Here the CDR3 DNA reads TGTGCCAGCTCACCACCGGGACAGGGCAGCCCAGATACGCAGTATTTT. This codes for CASSPPGQGSPDTQYF. The full variable domain, rest sourced from reference TRBV18 and TRBJ2-3, is NAGVMQNPRHLVRRRGQEARLRCSPMKGHSHVYWYRQLPEEGLKFMVYLQKENIIDESGMPKERFSAEFPKEGPSILRIQQVVRGDSAAYFCASSPPGQGSPDTQYFGPGTRLTVL.

The CDR3 region has the DNA TGCGCCAGCAGCCCGAGGACAGGGGATCTCTATGGCTACACCTTC. This codes for CASSPRTGDLYGYTF. The chain uses TRBV5-1 and TRBJ1-2; TRBD1 matches at 9 bases. The CDR3 contains 15 residues. Germline-derived CDR1 and CDR2 are SGHRS and YFSETQ. The V segment lost 4 bases and the J segment 4 bases; nucleotides outside the gene matches: 8.

The chain recombines TRBV6-2 or TRBV6-3 with TRBJ2-7, with TRBD1 as a possible D gene (6 bases). Between the trimmed V and J ends, which lost 6 bases and 6 bases, there was a span of 12 bases. CDR3 length: 12 amino acids. Germline CDR1 is MNHEY and CDR2 is SVGEGT. The CDR3 nucleotides read TGTGCCAGCAGCTCCGACAGGCCCGAGCAGTACTTC. It is translated as CASSSDRPEQYF.

This chain's CDR3 is CASSPDRYTGELFF. CDR3 bases: TGTGCCAGCAGCCCCGACAGATACACCGGGGAGCTGTTTTTT. This chain uses TRBV5-4 with TRBJ2-2, with a weak D call TRBD1 (5 bases). Germline assignment: CDR1 SGHNT and CDR2 YYREEE (reference sequence). The CDR3 totals 14 residues. Trimming removed 4 bases at V and 3 bases at J, with 10 bases between.

The chain joins TRBV7-2 to TRBJ2-3; TRBD2 matches 8 bases. V lost 4 bases and J lost 6; bases outside the gene matches: 15. Per germline, CDR1 SGHTA and CDR2 FQGNSA. The length of the CDR3 is 17 residues. The DNA of the CDR3 is TGTGCCAGCAGCTACACGTCGCGGGGGGCCGGAGGGGATACGCAGTATTTT. It specifies CASSYTSRGAGGDTQYF.

The chain joins TRBV12-3 or TRBV12-4 to TRBJ1-2, with D hard to call. Trimming shortened V by 4 bases and J by 4 bases, and 7 bases separated the two germline ends. The CDR3 has 12 residues. The CDR3 region is CASSSPGYGYTF. The CDR3 nucleotides are TGTGCCAGCAGTTCTCCGGGCTATGGCTACACCTTC.

The rearrangement joins TRBV10-3 to TRBJ1-1, with a possible D match to TRBD1 (5 bases). The CDR3 extends over 14 amino acids. Germline CDR1 and CDR2: ENHRY and SYGVKD. Trimming stripped 0 bases from V and 4 bases from J, with 9 bases between. In DNA, the CDR3 is TGTGCCATCAGTGAGTCGGAGGGGATCACTGAAGCTTTCTTT. Its translation: CAISESEGITEAFF.

CDR3 in amino acids: CAWSALNEQFF. CDR3 DNA: TGTGCCTGGAGTGCGTTGAATGAGCAGTTCTTC. The J gene is TRBJ2-1, the V gene TRBV30; unclear D gene. This CDR3 is 11 amino acids long. Trimming left V 1 base short and J 7 bases short, with 5 bases between. Germline V gene sequence: CDR1 GTSNPN, CDR2 SVGIG (reference sequence).

Remarks on this clone: Germline and junction disagree at one end, which may indicate a read error. The rearrangement links TRBV11-1 to TRBJ2-7; weak D call: TRBD2 (6 bases). The CDR3 has 15 amino acids. Germline-derived CDR1 and CDR2 are SGHAT and FQDESV (reference sequence). This CDR3 reads CASGLAETVSYEQYF. Written as DNA, the CDR3 is TGTGCCAGCGGCTTAGCGGAGACAGTCTCCTACGAGCAGTACTTC.

Of note for this clone: Mismatch with germline at one junction end may stem from a read error. Additional DNA sequences in this sample encode the identical CDR3. This chain connects TRBV6-5 to TRBJ1-1; 8 nucleotides match TRBD1. Germline V gives CDR1 MNHEY, CDR2 SVGAGI. CDR3 length: 16 residues. The CDR3 DNA sequence: TGCGCCAGCAGTTACTCAATCGGGACAGGATACACTGAAGCTTTCTTT. Protein: CASSYSIGTGYTEAFF.

V gene TRBV6-2 or TRBV6-3 combines with J gene TRBJ1-5, with 8 bases that match TRBD1. V shed 2 bases and J 10 bases; nucleotides not matched to a gene: 7. Germline loops: CDR1 MNHEY, CDR2 SVGEGT. The CDR3 covers 14 residues. The CDR3, as DNA: TGTGCCAGCAGTTACGGACAGGGACTAAGCCCCCAGCATTTT. It encodes CASSYGQGLSPQHF.

The CDR3: CASSLQGYSEAFF. Written as DNA, the CDR3 is TGCGCCAGCAGCTTGCAGGGTTACTCTGAAGCTTTCTTT. The chain uses TRBV5-1 and TRBJ1-1; TRBD1 might be the D (5 bases). The V end lost 1 base, the J end lost 6 bases, and 10 bases lay between the germline ends. Germline lookup yields CDR1 SGHRS and CDR2 YFSETQ. There are 13 residues in the CDR3.

The J gene is TRBJ1-3, the V gene TRBV27; D not resolved. In germline, CDR1 is MNHEY, CDR2 SMNVEV (reference sequence). V lost 6 bases, J lost 4 bases, and 13 bases lay in between. CDR3 length: 14 residues. In DNA, the CDR3 is TGTGCCAGCAGGGGTCAGGTCCCGGGAAACACCATATATTTT. As protein: CASRGQVPGNTIYF.

V gene TRBV6-1 combines with J gene TRBJ2-7, with D maybe TRBD1 (6 bases). Germline CDR1 MNHNS, CDR2 SASEGT. The CDR3 runs to 15 residues. V was pared by 2 bases and J by 2 bases, with 13 bases between. CDR3 in amino acids: CASSESEDSAYEQYF. CDR3 DNA: TGTGCCAGCAGTGAATCCGAGGACAGTGCCTACGAGCAGTACTTC.

V gene TRBV30 combines with J gene TRBJ1-5, with D unresolved. CDR3 length equals 14 residues. CDR1 is GTSNPN, CDR2 SVGIG, per germline (reference sequence). With 5 bases removed from V and 2 bases from J, the gap between germline ends came to 13 bases. In DNA form, the CDR3 reads TGTGCCTGGGAGGGAGTTAGTGGCAATCAGCCCCAGCATTTT. Amino acid sequence: CAWEGVSGNQPQHF.

The chain links TRBV7-3 to TRBJ1-1, with a weak D call TRBD1 (6 bases). The CDR3 has 15 residues. Trimming left V 6 bases short and J 1 base short, with 15 bases between. Germline CDR1 reads SGHTA; CDR2 reads FQGTGA. The CDR3 bases are TGTGCCAGCAGTCTTAGACAGGCTACGAACACTGAAGCTTTCTTT. It specifies CASSLRQATNTEAFF.

The chain is built from TRBV19 and TRBJ2-7, with 13 bases lining up with TRBD2. V trimming: 5 bases; J trimming: 4 bases; junction bases outside the gene matches: 17. The CDR3 consists of 19 residues. Germline-derived CDR1 and CDR2 are LNHDA and SQIVND (reference sequence). This chain's CDR3 is CASSAGGTSGVRIGYEQYF. CDR3 DNA sequence: TGTGCCAGTAGTGCCGGGGGGACTAGCGGGGTTCGTATAGGATACGAGCAGTACTTC. Looking up the rest from reference TRBV19 and TRBJ2-7 gives the full variable domain: DGGITQSPKYLFRKEGQNVTLSCEQNLNHDAMYWYRQDPGQGLRLIYYSQIVNDFQKGDIAEGYSVSREKKESFPLTVTSAQKNPTAFYLCASSAGGTSGVRIGYEQYFGPGTRLTVT.

V usage is TRBV7-6 and J usage is TRBJ1-4; 10 nucleotides match TRBD1. V was pared by 5 bases and J by 8 bases, with 5 bases of the junction left unmatched. Per germline, CDR1 SGHVS and CDR2 FNYEAQ. The CDR3 length is 14 residues. DNA of the CDR3: TGTGCCAGCAGCCGGGGACAGGGGAACGAAAAACTGTTTTTT. Amino acid sequence: CASSRGQGNEKLFF.

A word on this clone: The sample holds other DNA sequences that translate to the same CDR3. In DNA, the CDR3 is TGTGCCAGCAGTTATTCGGAGAGCAATCAGCCCCAGCATTTT. Its translation is CASSYSESNQPQHF. The J gene is TRBJ1-5, the V gene TRBV6-6, with D hard to call. This CDR3 is built from 14 residues. Germline V gene data show CDR1 as MNHNY and CDR2 as SVGAGI (reference sequence). V lost 3 bases, J lost 1 base, and 7 bases lay in between.

J is TRBJ2-3 and V is TRBV19, with D perhaps matching TRBD2 (6 bases). CDR3 length: 17 amino acids. V was pared by 4 bases and J by 0 bases, with 17 bases between. Germline values: CDR1 LNHDA, CDR2 SQIVND (reference sequence). CDR3 residues: CASSSTFSGTSTDTQYF. The CDR3 DNA follows: TGTGCCAGTAGTAGTACCTTTAGCGGAACGAGCACAGATACGCAGTATTTT.